Here is one T cell receptor beta chain with its context. This entry is derived from a study of OX40 agonist ivuxolimab in advanced cancers. In the study overall: A history of anti-PD-1, anti-PD-L1 or anti-CTLA-4 therapy was acceptable, and around 36% had some.

Measured with immunoSEQ multiplex PCR; TCRdb has only the in-frame clones, and not every one. The sample includes about 40,000 clones, approximately 88% of them seen just once. The CDR3 spans 17 residues. V was pared by 4 bases and J by 1 base, with 9 bases of the junction left unmatched. Germline V gene sequence: CDR1 SEHNR, CDR2 FQNEAQ (reference sequence). The chain uses TRBV7-9 and TRBJ2-7, with TRBD1 matching 11 bases. The TCR was taken from an adult with an advanced solid tumor such as melanoma, head and neck, liver or kidney cancer. The material sequenced was CD4+ or CD8+ T cells sorted from blood, taken in a trial of the OX40 agonist ivuxolimab. CDR3 protein: CASSSPPGTGGSYEQYF. The CDR3 DNA follows: TGTGCCAGCAGCTCCCCTCCCGGGACAGGGGGTTCCTACGAGCAGTACTTC.